Sequencing of this TCR beta chain was carried out in a study of blood T cell repertoires in COVID-19. Study at large: Donors in the United States, Italy and Spain gave samples during acute or convalescent COVID-19.

Methods used by the authors: Amplified reference gene primers provided the basis for estimating nucleated cell counts. Repertoires were generated with immunoSEQ multiplex PCR, while TCRdb's copy carries only in-frame clones and drops some. The DNA gave D and trimming, while V, J and clone size come from that table. The data show 140,000 to 150,000 clones, more than 65% seen once. The specimen sequenced was peripheral blood. This TCR was recovered from a man between 60 and 75 years old with active or convalescent COVID-19.

DNA of the CDR3: TGTGCCAGCAGCTTAAGGTTCCAAGGGGCACAGGAGACCCAGTACTTC. It codes for CASSLRFQGAQETQYF. The chain couples TRBV11-3 to TRBJ2-5; a weak D match, TRBD1 (5 bases). Germline V gives CDR1 SGHNT, CDR2 YENEEA. CDR3 length: 16 residues. Trimming left V 2 bases short and J 5 bases short, with 18 bases between.